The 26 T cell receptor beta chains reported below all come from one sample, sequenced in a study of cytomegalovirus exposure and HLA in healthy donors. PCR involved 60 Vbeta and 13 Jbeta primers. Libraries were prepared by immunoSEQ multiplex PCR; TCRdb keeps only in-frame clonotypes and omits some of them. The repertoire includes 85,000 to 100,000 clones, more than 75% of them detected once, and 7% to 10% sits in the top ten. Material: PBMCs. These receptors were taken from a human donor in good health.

CDR3 in amino acids: CASSTDRANYGYTF. DNA for the CDR3: TGTGCCAGCAGTACCGACAGGGCTAACTATGGCTACACCTTC. V usage is TRBV2 and J usage is TRBJ1-2; 7 bases map to TRBD1. CDR1 is SNHLY, CDR2 FYNNEI, per germline. This CDR3 contains 14 residues. Germline trimming cut 5 bases from V and 0 bases from J; bases unmatched to any gene: 3.

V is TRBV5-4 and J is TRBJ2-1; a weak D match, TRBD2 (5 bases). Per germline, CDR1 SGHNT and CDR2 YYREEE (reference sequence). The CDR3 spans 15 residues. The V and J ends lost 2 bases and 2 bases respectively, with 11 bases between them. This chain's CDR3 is CASSFSRDPYNEQFF. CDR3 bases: TGTGCCAGCAGCTTCTCCCGGGATCCCTACAATGAGCAGTTCTTC.

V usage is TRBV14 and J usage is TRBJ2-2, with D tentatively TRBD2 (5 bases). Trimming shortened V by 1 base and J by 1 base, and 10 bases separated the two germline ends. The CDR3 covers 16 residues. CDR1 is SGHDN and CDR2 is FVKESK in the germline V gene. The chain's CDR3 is CASSQVSGLNTGELFF. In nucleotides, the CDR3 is TGTGCCAGCAGCCAAGTTTCGGGGTTGAACACCGGGGAGCTGTTTTTT.

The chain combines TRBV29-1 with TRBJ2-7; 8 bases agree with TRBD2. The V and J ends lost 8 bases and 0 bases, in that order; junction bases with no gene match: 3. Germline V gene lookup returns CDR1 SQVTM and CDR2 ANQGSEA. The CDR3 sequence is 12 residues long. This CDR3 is CSFSGSSYEQYF. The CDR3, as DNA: TGCAGCTTCAGCGGGAGCTCCTACGAGCAGTACTTC.

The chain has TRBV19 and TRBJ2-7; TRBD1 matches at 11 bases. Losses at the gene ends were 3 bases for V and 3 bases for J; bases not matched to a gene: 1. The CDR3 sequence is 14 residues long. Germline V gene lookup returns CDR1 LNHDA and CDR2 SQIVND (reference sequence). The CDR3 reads CASSMGQGVYEQYF. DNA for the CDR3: TGTGCCAGTAGTATGGGACAGGGGGTCTACGAGCAGTACTTC.

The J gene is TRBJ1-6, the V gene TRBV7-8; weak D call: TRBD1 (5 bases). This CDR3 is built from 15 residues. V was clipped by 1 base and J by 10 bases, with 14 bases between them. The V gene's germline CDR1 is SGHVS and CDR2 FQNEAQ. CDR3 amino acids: CASSLGGGGFSPLHF. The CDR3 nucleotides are TGTGCCAGCAGCTTAGGCGGGGGGGGATTCTCACCCCTCCACTTT.

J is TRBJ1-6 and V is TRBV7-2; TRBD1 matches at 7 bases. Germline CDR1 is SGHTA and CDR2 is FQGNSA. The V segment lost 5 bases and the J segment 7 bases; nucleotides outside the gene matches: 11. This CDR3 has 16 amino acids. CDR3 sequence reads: CASSPKDRAVNSPLHF. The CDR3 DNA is TGTGCCAGCAGCCCCAAAGACAGGGCCGTCAATTCACCCCTCCACTTT.

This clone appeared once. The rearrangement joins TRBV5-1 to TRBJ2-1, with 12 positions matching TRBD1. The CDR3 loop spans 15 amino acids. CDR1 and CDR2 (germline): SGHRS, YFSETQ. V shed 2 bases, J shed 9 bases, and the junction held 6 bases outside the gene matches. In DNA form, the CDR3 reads TGCGCCAGCAGCTTTCGGGACAGGGGGCCAGGTGAGCAGTTCTTC. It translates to CASSFRDRGPGEQFF. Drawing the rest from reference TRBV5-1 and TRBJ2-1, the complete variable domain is KAGVTQTPRYLIKTRGQQVTLSCSPISGHRSVSWYQQTPGQGLQFLFEYFSETQRNKGNFPGRFSGRQFSNSRSEMNVSTLELGDSALYLCASSFRDRGPGEQFFGPGTRLTVL.

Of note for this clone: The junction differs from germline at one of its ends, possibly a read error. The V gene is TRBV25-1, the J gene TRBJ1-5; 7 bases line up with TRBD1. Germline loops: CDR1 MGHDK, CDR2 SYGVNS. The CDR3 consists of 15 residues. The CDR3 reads CASSPTGISTQPQHF. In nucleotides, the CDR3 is TGTGCCAGCAGCCCGACAGGGATCAGCACTCAGCCCCAGCATTTT. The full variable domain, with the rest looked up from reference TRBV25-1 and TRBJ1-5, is EADIYQTPRYLVIGTGKKITLECSQTMGHDKMYWYQQDPGMELHLIHYSYGVNSTEKGDLSSESTVSRIRTEHFPLTLESARPSHTSQYLCASSPTGISTQPQHFGDGTRLSIL.

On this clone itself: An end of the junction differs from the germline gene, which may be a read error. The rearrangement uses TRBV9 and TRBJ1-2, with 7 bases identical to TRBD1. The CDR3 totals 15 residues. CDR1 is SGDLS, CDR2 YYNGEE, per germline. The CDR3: CASSARRQGHYGYPF. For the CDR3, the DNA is TGTGCCAGCAGCGCCCGAAGACAGGGTCACTATGGCTACCCCTTC.

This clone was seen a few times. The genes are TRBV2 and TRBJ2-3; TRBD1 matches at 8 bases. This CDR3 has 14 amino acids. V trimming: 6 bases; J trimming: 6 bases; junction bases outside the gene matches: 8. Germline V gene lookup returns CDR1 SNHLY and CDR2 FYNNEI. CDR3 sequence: CASRDPNRGDTQYF. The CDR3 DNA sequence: TGTGCCAGCAGAGACCCGAACAGGGGGGATACGCAGTATTTT.

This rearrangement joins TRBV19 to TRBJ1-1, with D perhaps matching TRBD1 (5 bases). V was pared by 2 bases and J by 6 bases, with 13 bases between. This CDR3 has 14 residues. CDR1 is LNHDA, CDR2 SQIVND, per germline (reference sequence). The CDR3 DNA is TGTGCCAGTAGTATACTGCAGGGCCAGGCTGAAGCTTTCTTT. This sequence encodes CASSILQGQAEAFF.

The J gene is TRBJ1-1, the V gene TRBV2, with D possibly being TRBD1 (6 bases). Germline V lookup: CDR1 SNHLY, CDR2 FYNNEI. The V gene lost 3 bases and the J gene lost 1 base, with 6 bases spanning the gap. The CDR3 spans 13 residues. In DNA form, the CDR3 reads TGTGCCAGCAGTGAGGACAGGAACACTGAAGCTTTCTTT. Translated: CASSEDRNTEAFF.

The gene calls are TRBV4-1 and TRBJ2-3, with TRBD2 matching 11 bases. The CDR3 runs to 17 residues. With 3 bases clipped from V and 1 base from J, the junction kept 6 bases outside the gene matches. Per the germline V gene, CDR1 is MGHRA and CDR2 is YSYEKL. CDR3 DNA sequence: TGCGCCAGCAGCCAGCCTCTACTAGCGGGGGGCACAGATACGCAGTATTTT. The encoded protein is CASSQPLLAGGTDTQYF.

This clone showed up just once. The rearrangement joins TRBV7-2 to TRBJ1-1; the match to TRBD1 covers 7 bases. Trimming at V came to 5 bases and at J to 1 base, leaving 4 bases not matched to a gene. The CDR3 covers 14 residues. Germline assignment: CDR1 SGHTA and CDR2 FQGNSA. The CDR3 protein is CASSENRGNTEAFF. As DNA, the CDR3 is TGTGCCAGCAGCGAAAACAGGGGGAACACTGAAGCTTTCTTT.

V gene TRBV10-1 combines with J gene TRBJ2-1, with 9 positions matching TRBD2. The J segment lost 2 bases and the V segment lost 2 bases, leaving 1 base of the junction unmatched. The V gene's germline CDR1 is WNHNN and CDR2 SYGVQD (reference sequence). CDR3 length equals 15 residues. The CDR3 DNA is TGCGCCAGCAGTGAGGTAGCGGGGGCCTACAATGAGCAGTTCTTC. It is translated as CASSEVAGAYNEQFF.

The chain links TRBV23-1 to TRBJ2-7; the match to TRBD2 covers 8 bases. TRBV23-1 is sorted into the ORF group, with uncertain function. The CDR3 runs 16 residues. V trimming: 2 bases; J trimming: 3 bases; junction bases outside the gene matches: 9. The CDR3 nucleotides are TGCGCCAGCAGTCAACCTCACAGGGCGGGGGGCTACGAGCAGTACTTC. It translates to CASSQPHRAGGYEQYF.

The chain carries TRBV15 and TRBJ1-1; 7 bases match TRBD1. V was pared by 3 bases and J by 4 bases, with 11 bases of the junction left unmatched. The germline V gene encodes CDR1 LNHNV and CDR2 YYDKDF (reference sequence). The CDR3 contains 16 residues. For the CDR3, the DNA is TGTGCCACCAGCAGGGTGTCCGGGGCAGGGGGCACTGAAGCTTTCTTT. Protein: CATSRVSGAGGTEAFF.

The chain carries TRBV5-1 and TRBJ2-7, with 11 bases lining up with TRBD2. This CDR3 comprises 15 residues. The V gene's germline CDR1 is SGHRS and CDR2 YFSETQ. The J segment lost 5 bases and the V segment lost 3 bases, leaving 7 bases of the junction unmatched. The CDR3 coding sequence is TGCGCCAGCAGCTGGTATAGCGGGAGGGACAACGAGCAGTACTTC. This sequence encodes CASSWYSGRDNEQYF.

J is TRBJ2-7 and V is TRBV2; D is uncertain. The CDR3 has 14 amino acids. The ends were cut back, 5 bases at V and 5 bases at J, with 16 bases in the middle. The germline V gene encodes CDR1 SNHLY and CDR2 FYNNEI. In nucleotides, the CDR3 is TGTGCCAGCAGTAGCCGTCTAGGAAGTAACGAGCAGTACTTC. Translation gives CASSSRLGSNEQYF.

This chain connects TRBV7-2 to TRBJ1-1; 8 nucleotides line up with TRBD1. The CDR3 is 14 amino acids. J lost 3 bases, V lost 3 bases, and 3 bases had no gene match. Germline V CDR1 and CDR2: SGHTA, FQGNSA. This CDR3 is CASSFDRGDTEAFF. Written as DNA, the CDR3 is TGTGCCAGCAGCTTCGACAGGGGAGACACTGAAGCTTTCTTT.

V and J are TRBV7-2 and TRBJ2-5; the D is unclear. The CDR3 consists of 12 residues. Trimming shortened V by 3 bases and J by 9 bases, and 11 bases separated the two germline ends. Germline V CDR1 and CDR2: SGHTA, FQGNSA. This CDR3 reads CASSFPEMAQYF. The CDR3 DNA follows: TGTGCCAGCAGCTTCCCAGAAATGGCCCAGTACTTC.

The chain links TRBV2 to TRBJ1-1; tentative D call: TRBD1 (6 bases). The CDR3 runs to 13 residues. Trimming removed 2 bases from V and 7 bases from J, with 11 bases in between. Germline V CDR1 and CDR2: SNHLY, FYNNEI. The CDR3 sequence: CASSELGASEAFF. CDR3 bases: TGTGCCAGCAGTGAATTGGGGGCCAGTGAAGCTTTCTTT. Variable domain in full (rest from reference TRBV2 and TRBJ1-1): EPEVTQTPSHQVTQMGQEVILRCVPISNHLYFYWYRQILGQKVEFLVSFYNNEISEKSEIFDDQFSVERPDGSNFTLKIRSTKLEDSAMYFCASSELGASEAFFGQGTRLTVV.

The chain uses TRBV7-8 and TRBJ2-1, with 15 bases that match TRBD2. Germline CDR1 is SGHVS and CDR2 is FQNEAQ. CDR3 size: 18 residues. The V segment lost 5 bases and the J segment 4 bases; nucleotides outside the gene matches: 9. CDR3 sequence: CASSGPGLAGGSYNEQFF. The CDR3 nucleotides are TGTGCCAGCAGCGGGCCGGGACTAGCGGGAGGATCTTACAATGAGCAGTTCTTC.

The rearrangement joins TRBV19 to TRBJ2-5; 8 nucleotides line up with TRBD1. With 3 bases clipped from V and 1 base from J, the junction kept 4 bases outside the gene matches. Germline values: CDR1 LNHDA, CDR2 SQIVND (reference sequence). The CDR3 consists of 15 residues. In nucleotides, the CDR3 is TGTGCCAGTAGTATTAGAGGGACAGGCCAAGAGACCCAGTACTTC. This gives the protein CASSIRGTGQETQYF. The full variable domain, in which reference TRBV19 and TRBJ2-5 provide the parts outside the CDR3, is DGGITQSPKYLFRKEGQNVTLSCEQNLNHDAMYWYRQDPGQGLRLIYYSQIVNDFQKGDIAEGYSVSREKKESFPLTVTSAQKNPTAFYLCASSIRGTGQETQYFGPGTRLLVL.

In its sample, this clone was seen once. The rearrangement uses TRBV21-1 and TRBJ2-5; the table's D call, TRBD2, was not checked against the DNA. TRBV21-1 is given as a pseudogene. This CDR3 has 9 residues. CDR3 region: CASRETQYF. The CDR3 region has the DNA TGTGCCAGCCGAGAGACCCAGTACTTC.